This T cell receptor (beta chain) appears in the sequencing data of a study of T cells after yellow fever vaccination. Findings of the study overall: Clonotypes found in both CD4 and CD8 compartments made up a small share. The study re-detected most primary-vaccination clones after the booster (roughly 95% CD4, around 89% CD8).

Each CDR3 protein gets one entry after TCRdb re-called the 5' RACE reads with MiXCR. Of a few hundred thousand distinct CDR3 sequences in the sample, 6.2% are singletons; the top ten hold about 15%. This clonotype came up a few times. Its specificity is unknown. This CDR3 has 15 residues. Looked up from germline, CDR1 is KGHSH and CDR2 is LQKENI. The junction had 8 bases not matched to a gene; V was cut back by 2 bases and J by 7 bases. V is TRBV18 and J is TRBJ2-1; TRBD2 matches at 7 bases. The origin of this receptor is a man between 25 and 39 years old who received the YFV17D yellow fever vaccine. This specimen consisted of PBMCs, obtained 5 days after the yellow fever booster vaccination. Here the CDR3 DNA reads TGTGCCAGCTCACCAGGCGGGAGCGGTCAGAATGAGCAGTTCTTC. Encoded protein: CASSPGGSGQNEQFF. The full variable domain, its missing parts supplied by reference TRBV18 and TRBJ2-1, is NAGVMQNPRHLVRRRGQEARLRCSPMKGHSHVYWYRQLPEEGLKFMVYLQKENIIDESGMPKERFSAEFPKEGPSILRIQQVVRGDSAAYFCASSPGGSGQNEQFFGPGTRLTVL.